The 10 T cell receptor beta chains reported below all come from one sample, sequenced in a study of blood T cell repertoires in COVID-19. Sequenced by immunoSEQ multiplex PCR; TCRdb stores in-frame clones only, minus some. The table shows approximately 76,000 clones, with around 85% occurring only once. The sequencing input was peripheral blood. The receptors originated from a man aged 80 or over in a cohort sampled during active COVID-19.

The gene calls are TRBV4-2 and TRBJ2-6; tentatively, D is TRBD2 (5 bases). Germline CDR1 reads LGHNA; CDR2 reads YNFKEQ. The CDR3 covers 18 residues. The ends were cut back, 4 bases at V and 1 base at J, with 17 bases in the middle. For the CDR3, the DNA is TGTGCCAGCAGCCTAGGGAGTACCTCTAGATCTGGGGCCAACGTCCTGACTTTC. Translating gives CASSLGSTSRSGANVLTF.

The CDR3 DNA sequence: TGTGCCAGCAGCCAAGATAGGGTAGCGGGGGGCTACACAGATACGCAGTATTTT. It codes for CASSQDRVAGGYTDTQYF. The V call is TRBV3-1 (or the pseudogene TRBV3-2), the J call TRBJ2-3, with 10 positions matching TRBD2. Germline values: CDR1 LGHDT, CDR2 YNNKEL (reference sequence). This CDR3 is 18 amino acids long. The V and J ends lost 0 bases and 2 bases, in that order; junction bases with no gene match: 8.

J is TRBJ1-1 and V is TRBV24-1, with D unresolved. The CDR3 is 13 residues long. CDR1 and CDR2 (germline): KGHDR, SFDVKD. V lost 7 bases and J lost 6, with 14 bases in between. In DNA, the CDR3 is TGTGCCACCAGGACCGGGATAAGCTCTGAAGCTTTCTTT. Translation gives CATRTGISSEAFF.

This sequence joins TRBV29-1 and TRBJ1-1; maybe TRBD1 (6 bases). Germline CDR1 and CDR2: SQVTM and ANQGSEA. The V end was cut by 7 bases, the J end by 0 bases, with 12 bases between. This CDR3 is built from 13 residues. The chain's CDR3 is CSAGQRMNTEAFF. CDR3 bases: TGCAGCGCCGGACAGAGAATGAACACTGAAGCTTTCTTT.

This clone was seen just once. The rearrangement links TRBV18 to TRBJ1-5; D is ambiguous. The CDR3 has 16 residues. In germline, CDR1 is KGHSH, CDR2 LQKENI. V lost 4 bases to trimming and J lost 7 bases, with 20 bases between them. CDR3 sequence: CASSRGNSARGQPQHF. CDR3 in DNA: TGTGCCAGCTCACGTGGGAACAGTGCACGGGGACAGCCCCAGCATTTT.

The CDR3 loop reads CASSIRSQGNEQYF. CDR3 nucleotides: TGTGCCAGTAGTATTCGGTCACAGGGGAACGAGCAGTACTTC. The chain links TRBV19 to TRBJ2-7; 7 bases map to TRBD1. The germline gives CDR1 LNHDA, CDR2 SQIVND (reference sequence). This CDR3 contains 14 residues. V lost 3 bases and J lost 5; bases outside the gene matches: 7.

The chain is built from TRBV11-2 and TRBJ2-7, with 7 nucleotides matching TRBD1. Germline values: CDR1 SGHAT, CDR2 FQNNGV. With V trimmed by 6 bases and J by 1 base, 3 bases remained unmatched. The CDR3 runs 13 residues. The CDR3 DNA follows: TGTGCCAGCAGACTGACAGGGTCCTACGAGCAGTACGTC. Protein sequence: CASRLTGSYEQYV.

The J gene is TRBJ1-2, the V gene TRBV19; 7 nucleotides match TRBD1. V lost 3 bases, J lost 7 bases, and 11 bases stayed unmatched. Germline loops: CDR1 LNHDA, CDR2 SQIVND (reference sequence). The CDR3 extends over 15 amino acids. The CDR3 spells CASSIRTGASVGYTF. CDR3 DNA sequence: TGTGCCAGTAGTATCCGGACAGGAGCTTCGGTTGGCTACACCTTC.

The chain uses TRBV7-9 and TRBJ2-3; D gene ambiguous. From germline, CDR1 is SEHNR and CDR2 FQNEAQ (reference sequence). Trimming stripped 1 base from V and 0 bases from J, with 11 bases between. The CDR3 is made up of 16 amino acids. The CDR3 bases are TGTGCCAGCAGCTTAGGGCAGGATGCTAGCACAGATACGCAGTATTTT. The encoded protein is CASSLGQDASTDTQYF. Filled out from reference TRBV7-9 and TRBJ2-3, the complete variable domain reads DTGVSQNPRHKITKRGQNVTFRCDPISEHNRLYWYRQTLGQGPEFLTYFQNEAQLEKSRLLSDRFSAERPKGSFSTLEIQRTEQGDSAMYLCASSLGQDASTDTQYFGPGTRLTVL.

The rearrangement uses TRBV29-1 and TRBJ2-1; tentative D call: TRBD2 (5 bases). The CDR3 extends over 15 amino acids. The germline gives CDR1 SQVTM, CDR2 ANQGSEA. The V gene lost 3 bases and the J gene lost 3 bases, with 15 bases spanning the gap. Here the CDR3 DNA reads TGCAGCGTTGAGCCCCGGGCTAGCAGCTACAATGAGCAGTTCTTC. Translated: CSVEPRASSYNEQFF.